What follows are 26 T cell receptor beta chains derived from one specimen sequenced in a study of T cell responses to AZD1222 COVID-19 vaccine. Here immunoSEQ multiplex PCR was the method, and the copy in TCRdb shows in-frame clones only, minus some. The repertoire holds tens of thousands of clones, with over 75% as singletons. The sequences come from peripheral blood, collected on day 0 of AZD1222 vaccination. The receptors derive from an adult in good health.

CDR3 region: CASSEYAGVTEAFF. The DNA for the CDR3 is TGTGCCAGCAGTGAATATGCAGGGGTCACTGAAGCTTTCTTT. The chain has TRBV25-1 and TRBJ1-1, with D tentatively TRBD1 (6 bases). CDR1 is MGHDK, CDR2 SYGVNS, per germline. V lost 0 bases and J lost 4, with 9 bases in between. The CDR3 contains 14 residues.

The rearrangement uses TRBV6-5 and TRBJ1-4; D call uncertain. Germline-derived CDR1 and CDR2 are MNHEY and SVGAGI. CDR3 length: 15 amino acids. Trimming pared 7 bases from V and 11 bases from J, leaving 23 bases between. The CDR3 loop is CASTPDGFGLGKLFF. CDR3 sequence (DNA): TGTGCCAGCACTCCCGACGGGTTTGGTTTGGGCAAACTGTTTTTT.

The gene calls are TRBV5-8 and TRBJ1-6, with 7 bases fitting TRBD1. Per the germline V gene, CDR1 is SGHTS and CDR2 is YDEGEE. CDR3 length: 15 amino acids. The V and J ends lost 0 bases and 7 bases, in that order; junction bases with no gene match: 4. The CDR3 protein is CASSLEGQMNSPLHF. As DNA, the CDR3 is TGTGCCAGCAGCTTGGAGGGACAGATGAATTCACCCCTCCACTTT.

This chain links TRBV5-1 with TRBJ1-1, with unresolved D. CDR3 size: 13 residues. The V end was cut by 6 bases, the J end by 10 bases, with 19 bases between. CDR1 and CDR2 (germline): SGHRS, YFSETQ. CDR3 coding DNA: TGCGCCAGCACAGCAGAGGGCGACGCGTTAGCTTTCTTT. This codes for CASTAEGDALAFF.

The chain joins TRBV7-2 to TRBJ1-6; D is unclear. Germline CDR1 is SGHTA and CDR2 is FQGNSA. There are 14 residues in the CDR3. The germline V and J ends were trimmed by 0 bases and 9 bases, with 9 bases remaining between them. The CDR3 region is CASSLAGSGSPLHF. The CDR3 DNA is TGTGCCAGCAGCTTAGCCGGGTCTGGTTCACCCCTCCACTTT.

The chain carries TRBV9 and TRBJ1-1; 7 nucleotides line up with TRBD1. The V gene's germline CDR1 is SGDLS and CDR2 YYNGEE. This CDR3 region has 13 residues. Trimming cost V 3 bases and J 1 base; bases outside gene matches: 0. In DNA form, the CDR3 reads TGTGCCAGCAGCGGACAGGGGAACACTGAAGCTTTCTTT. Translation gives CASSGQGNTEAFF.

V gene TRBV7-3 combines with J gene TRBJ1-2; D possibly corresponds to TRBD1 (6 bases). The CDR3 is 13 amino acids. The V and J ends lost 5 bases and 4 bases respectively, with 11 bases between them. Germline V lookup: CDR1 SGHTA, CDR2 FQGTGA. Here the CDR3 DNA reads TGTGCCAGCAGCCCGGGGGGGCTCTATGGCTACACCTTC. Amino acids: CASSPGGLYGYTF.

This rearrangement joins TRBV18 to TRBJ1-3, with TRBD1 matching over 7 bases. The CDR3 runs 17 residues. The J segment lost 2 bases and the V segment lost 1 base, leaving 8 bases of the junction unmatched. Germline V gives CDR1 KGHSH, CDR2 LQKENI. DNA of the CDR3: TGTGCCAGCTCACCACAGTTCACTACAGGGGCTGGAAACACCATATATTTT. Translated: CASSPQFTTGAGNTIYF.

This chain connects TRBV6-1 to TRBJ2-7; maybe TRBD1 (6 bases). V was shortened by 3 bases and J by 3 bases, with 15 bases between the two germline ends. Germline V lookup: CDR1 MNHNS, CDR2 SASEGT. CDR3 size: 15 residues. The CDR3: CASSESGALYYEQYF. The CDR3 DNA sequence: TGTGCCAGCAGTGAGTCAGGGGCGCTCTACTACGAGCAGTACTTC.

V and J are TRBV4-2 and TRBJ1-1; D is unresolved. Germline CDR1 reads LGHNA; CDR2 reads YNFKEQ. The CDR3 has 14 amino acids. Trimming left V 2 bases short and J 3 bases short, with 10 bases between. The CDR3 DNA follows: TGTGCCAGCAGCCAACGGGAAGGTGACACTGAAGCTTTCTTT. Amino acid sequence: CASSQREGDTEAFF.

The chain links TRBV9 to TRBJ2-7; 9 positions match TRBD2. The ends lost 0 bases at V and 2 bases at J; junction bases unmatched: 3. The CDR3 runs to 15 residues. Germline CDR1 and CDR2: SGDLS and YYNGEE. The CDR3 spells CASSVEVAGAYEQYF. CDR3 coding DNA: TGTGCCAGCAGCGTAGAAGTAGCGGGGGCCTACGAGCAGTACTTC.

CDR3 nucleotides: TGCGCCAGCAGCTTGGGGCCCCTCCCCCAGACCCAGTACTTC. As protein: CASSLGPLPQTQYF. This chain joins TRBV5-1 and TRBJ2-5; D remains ambiguous. The V gene lost 0 bases and the J gene lost 6 bases, with 12 bases spanning the gap. The CDR3 contains 14 residues. Germline-derived CDR1 and CDR2 are SGHRS and YFSETQ. The whole variable domain, remainder taken from reference TRBV5-1 and TRBJ2-5, is KAGVTQTPRYLIKTRGQQVTLSCSPISGHRSVSWYQQTPGQGLQFLFEYFSETQRNKGNFPGRFSGRQFSNSRSEMNVSTLELGDSALYLCASSLGPLPQTQYFGPGTRLLVL.

The J gene is TRBJ1-1, the V gene TRBV10-3, with a tentative D call TRBD1 (6 bases). V was pared by 0 bases and J by 3 bases, with 11 bases between. CDR3 length equals 15 residues. The germline gives CDR1 ENHRY, CDR2 SYGVKD. CDR3 loop: CAISESPGEDTEAFF. CDR3 nucleotides: TGTGCCATCAGTGAGTCGCCAGGGGAGGACACTGAAGCTTTCTTT.

The chain uses TRBV5-6 and TRBJ2-7, with 8 nucleotides matching TRBD2. Germline V gene data show CDR1 as SGHDT and CDR2 as YYEEEE. The CDR3 contains 16 residues. The V gene end was trimmed by 0 bases and the J gene end by 1 base; junction bases not matched to a gene: 6. CDR3 DNA sequence: TGTGCCAGCAGCTTGGATTCTAGCGGGTTATCCTACGAGCAGTACTTC. Translated: CASSLDSSGLSYEQYF.

The rearrangement joins TRBV6-5 to TRBJ1-1; 10 bases line up with TRBD1. CDR3 length: 14 amino acids. In germline, CDR1 is MNHEY, CDR2 SVGAGI. V trimming: 6 bases; J trimming: 3 bases; junction bases outside the gene matches: 4. The CDR3 nucleotides read TGTGCCAGCAGACGGGACAGGGGTTACACTGAAGCTTTCTTT. It specifies CASRRDRGYTEAFF.

The V call is TRBV24-1, the J call TRBJ2-1; tentative D call: TRBD1 (6 bases). Trimming left V 7 bases short and J 7 bases short, with 16 bases between. The CDR3 runs 14 residues. Germline V CDR1 and CDR2: KGHDR, SFDVKD. The CDR3 loop reads CATSDRTFGNEQFF. Here the CDR3 DNA reads TGTGCCACCAGCGACAGGACCTTTGGTAATGAGCAGTTCTTC.

This sequence joins TRBV27 and TRBJ2-5, with D uncertain. The germline V gene encodes CDR1 MNHEY and CDR2 SMNVEV (reference sequence). The CDR3 consists of 12 residues. The V end lost 4 bases, the J end lost 7 bases, and 10 bases lay between the germline ends. CDR3 loop: CASSSSRGTQYF. Written as DNA, the CDR3 is TGTGCCAGCAGTTCCTCCCGAGGGACCCAGTACTTC.

V is TRBV7-2 and J is TRBJ2-6, with 7 nucleotides matching TRBD1. This CDR3 has 16 amino acids. V was pared by 3 bases and J by 1 base, with 3 bases of the junction left unmatched. Germline-derived CDR1 and CDR2 are SGHTA and FQGNSA. As DNA, the CDR3 is TGTGCCAGCAGCTTCCAGACAGGGTCTGGGGCCAACGTCCTGACTTTC. Residues: CASSFQTGSGANVLTF.

The chain has TRBV7-9 and TRBJ1-2, with D tentatively TRBD1 (5 bases). The V end lost 0 bases, the J end lost 7 bases, and 12 bases lay between the germline ends. Germline V gene lookup returns CDR1 SEHNR and CDR2 FQNEAQ (reference sequence). This CDR3 contains 14 residues. CDR3 DNA: TGTGCCAGCAGCTTAGCGGTCAGACAGTCTGGCTACACCTTC. The encoded protein is CASSLAVRQSGYTF.

CDR3 sequence (DNA): TGTGCCAGCAGCTTAGTGGGGGGAAACTACGAGCAGTACTTC. Protein product: CASSLVGGNYEQYF. The chain uses TRBV7-8 and TRBJ2-7; a weak D match, TRBD2 (6 bases). V lost 1 base and J lost 3, with 10 bases in between. The CDR3 extends over 14 amino acids. CDR1 and CDR2 from the germline V gene are SGHVS and FQNEAQ.

J is TRBJ2-7 and V is TRBV6-6; D possibly corresponds to TRBD2 (6 bases). Germline lookup yields CDR1 MNHNY and CDR2 SVGAGI (reference sequence). The CDR3 has 13 residues. V lost 8 bases to trimming and J lost 6 bases, with 17 bases between them. The CDR3 coding sequence is TGTGCCAGCTCCTACGACGGGGGAGGCGAGCAGTACTTC. Protein sequence: CASSYDGGGEQYF.

The V call is TRBV6-5, the J call TRBJ1-3; D is unclear. Germline V gene lookup returns CDR1 MNHEY and CDR2 SVGAGI. The CDR3 has 13 residues. Trimming removed 5 bases at V and 0 bases at J, with 5 bases between. The CDR3 DNA is TGTGCCAGCAGTCAGACCTCTGGAAACACCATATATTTT. Its protein product is CASSQTSGNTIYF.

V usage is TRBV7-9 and J usage is TRBJ2-7; the D call may be TRBD1 or TRBD2 (6 bases each). V was cut by 5 bases and J by 2 bases, with 19 bases left in between. CDR1 SEHNR and CDR2 FQNEAQ come from the germline V gene (reference sequence). CDR3 size: 16 residues. CDR3 region: CASSRGPSVGAYEQYF. CDR3 in DNA: TGTGCCAGCAGCCGGGGGCCCTCGGTTGGGGCCTACGAGCAGTACTTC.

J is TRBJ1-5 and V is TRBV10-2, with D unresolved. The V gene lost 6 bases and the J gene lost 5 bases, with 11 bases spanning the gap. The CDR3 spans 13 residues. Germline values: CDR1 WSHSY, CDR2 SAAADI. The CDR3 sequence: CASRRQPDQPQHF. CDR3 DNA: TGCGCCAGCAGGAGGCAGCCCGATCAGCCCCAGCATTTT.

The CDR3 region has the DNA TGTGCCAGCAGCAAAGTCATCGCACAGTGGGGAAACACCATATATTTT. Amino acids: CASSKVIAQWGNTIYF. The chain uses TRBV28 and TRBJ1-3; unclear D gene. CDR1 is MDHEN, CDR2 SYDVKM, per germline. Trimming left V 6 bases short and J 4 bases short, with 19 bases between. This CDR3 is built from 16 residues.

The chain has TRBV6-5 and TRBJ2-1; 7 bases are shared with TRBD1. Germline V lookup: CDR1 MNHEY, CDR2 SVGAGI. The CDR3 totals 15 residues. V shed 4 bases and J 6 bases; nucleotides not matched to a gene: 9. The CDR3 DNA is TGTGCCAGCAGTTTAGAGACAGGGAGTGCCAATGAGCAGTTCTTC. Translated: CASSLETGSANEQFF.